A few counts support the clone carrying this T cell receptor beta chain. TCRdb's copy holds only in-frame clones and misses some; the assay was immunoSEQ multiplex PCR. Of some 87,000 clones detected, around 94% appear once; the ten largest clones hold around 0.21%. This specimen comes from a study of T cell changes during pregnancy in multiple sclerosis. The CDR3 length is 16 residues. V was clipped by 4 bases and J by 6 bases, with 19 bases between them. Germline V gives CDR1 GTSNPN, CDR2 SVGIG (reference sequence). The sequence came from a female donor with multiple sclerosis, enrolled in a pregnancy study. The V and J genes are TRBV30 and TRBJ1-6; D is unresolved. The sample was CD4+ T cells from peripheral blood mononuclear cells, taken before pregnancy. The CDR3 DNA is TGTGCCTGGATTACACCCGGAGCTTTACCTAATTCACCCCTCCACTTT. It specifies CAWITPGALPNSPLHF.